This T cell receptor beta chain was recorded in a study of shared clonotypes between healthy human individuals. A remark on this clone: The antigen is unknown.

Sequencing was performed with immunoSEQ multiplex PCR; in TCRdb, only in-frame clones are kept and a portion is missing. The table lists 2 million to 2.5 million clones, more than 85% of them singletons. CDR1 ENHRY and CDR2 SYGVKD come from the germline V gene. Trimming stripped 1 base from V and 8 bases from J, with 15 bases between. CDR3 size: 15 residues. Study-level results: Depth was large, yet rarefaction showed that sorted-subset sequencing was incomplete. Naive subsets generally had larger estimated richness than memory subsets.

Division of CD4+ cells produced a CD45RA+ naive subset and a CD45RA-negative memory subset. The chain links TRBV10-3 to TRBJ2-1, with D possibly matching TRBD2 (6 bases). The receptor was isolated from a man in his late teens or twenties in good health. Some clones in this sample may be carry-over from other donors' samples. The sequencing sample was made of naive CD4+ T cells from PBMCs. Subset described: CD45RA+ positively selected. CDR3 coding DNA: TGTGCCATCAGTGAGTTAGGACTAACTATTGATGAGCAGTTCTTC. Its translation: CAISELGLTIDEQFF.